A selection of T cell receptor beta chains follows, all from one sample in a study of technical replicates of blood from several donors. The data were produced by immunoSEQ multiplex PCR, yet TCRdb's version contains in-frame clones alone and is incomplete. The repertoire holds about 81,000 clones, approximately 78% seen once, with approximately 4% in the top ten. Sequenced: PBMCs. All receptors derive from a human donor in good health. Some clones in this sample may be carry-over from other donors' samples. The CDR3 runs from the conserved cysteine through the conserved F or W. Each record gives: J gene, V gene, clone size, CDR3 protein. Size is omitted from some rows. Given values are once, few, many or a class for expanded clones.

j_call: TRBJ2-1
v_call: TRBV7-8
clone_size: -
cdr3_aa: CASSLAYRNNEQFF

j_call: TRBJ1-6
v_call: TRBV4-3
clone_size: -
cdr3_aa: CASSQGQGFNSPLHF

j_call: TRBJ2-1
v_call: TRBV27
clone_size: -
cdr3_aa: CASSYLTVSSYNEQFF

j_call: TRBJ1-2
v_call: TRBV7-8
clone_size: -
cdr3_aa: CASSLNRQGVSGYTF

j_call: TRBJ2-5
v_call: TRBV18
clone_size: few
cdr3_aa: CASSPQGETQYF

j_call: TRBJ2-5
v_call: TRBV10-3
clone_size: -
cdr3_aa: CAIQPTSGKETQYF

j_call: TRBJ1-5
v_call: TRBV4-2
clone_size: -
cdr3_aa: CASSPRSGQGASSNQPQHF

j_call: TRBJ2-1
v_call: TRBV6-5
clone_size: -
cdr3_aa: CASRTGHEQFF

j_call: TRBJ1-3
v_call: TRBV13
clone_size: -
cdr3_aa: CASSSRTGAGNTIYF

j_call: TRBJ2-4
v_call: TRBV15
clone_size: -
cdr3_aa: CATSRDSAGTLLVQYF

j_call: TRBJ2-1
v_call: TRBV5-4
clone_size: -
cdr3_aa: CASSLKRTSGISYNEQFF

j_call: TRBJ2-2
v_call: TRBV15
clone_size: -
cdr3_aa: CATSNRRGQSTGELFF

j_call: TRBJ1-2
v_call: TRBV15
clone_size: -
cdr3_aa: CATSRDYGTRGYTF

j_call: TRBJ2-7
v_call: TRBV19
clone_size: once
cdr3_aa: CASSIGQVREQYF

j_call: TRBJ2-7
v_call: TRBV4-3
clone_size: few
cdr3_aa: CASSQVFGGSSYEQYF

j_call: TRBJ2-7
v_call: TRBV11-3
clone_size: once
cdr3_aa: CASSLSGNPVYEQYF

j_call: TRBJ2-4
v_call: TRBV7-2
clone_size: -
cdr3_aa: CASSSGRDRGLAKNIQYF

j_call: TRBJ1-4
v_call: TRBV5-8
clone_size: few
cdr3_aa: CASSLMTAQNEKLFF

j_call: TRBJ2-1
v_call: TRBV7-2
clone_size: -
cdr3_aa: CASSRRLAGIISYNEQFF

j_call: TRBJ2-7
v_call: TRBV4-1
clone_size: -
cdr3_aa: CASSPRLAAISYEQYF

j_call: TRBJ2-1
v_call: TRBV18
clone_size: -
cdr3_aa: CASSERTSGSWDEQFF

j_call: TRBJ2-1
v_call: TRBV11-2
clone_size: -
cdr3_aa: CASSSTGGGYNEQFF

j_call: TRBJ2-7
v_call: TRBV29-1
clone_size: -
cdr3_aa: CSALGEVHYEQYF

j_call: TRBJ2-5
v_call: TRBV4-1
clone_size: once
cdr3_aa: CASSQDGGGRKTQYF

j_call: TRBJ1-1
v_call: TRBV5-1
clone_size: few
cdr3_aa: CASSLSEAFF

j_call: TRBJ1-1
v_call: TRBV7-6
clone_size: few
cdr3_aa: CASSLAGAEAFF

j_call: TRBJ2-7
v_call: TRBV30
clone_size: -
cdr3_aa: CAWERTGTEQYF

j_call: TRBJ1-5
v_call: TRBV6-5
clone_size: -
cdr3_aa: CASSYSGVQPQHF

j_call: TRBJ2-3
v_call: TRBV7-6
clone_size: few
cdr3_aa: CASSLTSDTQYF

j_call: TRBJ1-2
v_call: TRBV7-9
clone_size: -
cdr3_aa: CASSLQGDYGYTF

j_call: TRBJ1-1
v_call: TRBV9
clone_size: once
cdr3_aa: CASSGAVTEAFF

j_call: TRBJ1-4
v_call: TRBV5-6
clone_size: -
cdr3_aa: CASSLSDRGLTNEKLFF

j_call: TRBJ2-1
v_call: TRBV7-9
clone_size: -
cdr3_aa: CASSLGSGRRAGYNEQFF

j_call: TRBJ2-1
v_call: TRBV2
clone_size: -
cdr3_aa: CASRGFAGGYNEQFF

j_call: TRBJ1-1
v_call: TRBV14
clone_size: -
cdr3_aa: CASSQRGGSMNTEAFF

j_call: TRBJ1-2
v_call: TRBV29-1
clone_size: -
cdr3_aa: CSVATGTGYTF

j_call: TRBJ1-5
v_call: TRBV7-2
clone_size: -
cdr3_aa: CASSPTGSSPNQPQHF

j_call: TRBJ2-7
v_call: TRBV4-2
clone_size: -
cdr3_aa: CASSQEGGYEQYF

j_call: TRBJ2-7
v_call: TRBV9
clone_size: -
cdr3_aa: CASSVRQGCHEQYF

j_call: TRBJ2-2
v_call: TRBV5-1
clone_size: -
cdr3_aa: CASSLPQATSGELFF

j_call: TRBJ2-7
v_call: TRBV7-2
clone_size: few
cdr3_aa: CASSGVEESRYF

j_call: TRBJ2-3
v_call: TRBV11-2
clone_size: -
cdr3_aa: CASSPRRGDTDTQYF

j_call: TRBJ1-1
v_call: TRBV7-8
clone_size: -
cdr3_aa: CASSLRQNTEAFF

j_call: TRBJ1-1
v_call: TRBV15
clone_size: -
cdr3_aa: CATSQISTEAFF

j_call: TRBJ2-1
v_call: TRBV5-1
clone_size: few
cdr3_aa: CASSLGAGQGRNEQFF

j_call: TRBJ1-1
v_call: TRBV7-2
clone_size: -
cdr3_aa: CASSYRGTEAFF

j_call: TRBJ2-2
v_call: TRBV2
clone_size: -
cdr3_aa: CASSVTSGGKTGELFF

j_call: TRBJ2-3
v_call: TRBV29-1
clone_size: -
cdr3_aa: CSVATRVSDTQYF